The clone carrying this TCR beta chain was detected once. The data were taken from a study of control samples from healthy donors and cancer patients. Using immunoSEQ multiplex PCR, the repertoire was profiled, and TCRdb retains in-frame clones only, with some absent. This sample has some 160,000 clones, with around 95% found just once. Trimming took 3 bases from V and 5 from J; bases not matched to a gene: 6. In germline, CDR1 is SQVTM, CDR2 ANQGSEA. The length of the CDR3 is 13 residues. The sequence came from a middle-aged woman in good health. This rearrangement joins TRBV29-1 to TRBJ1-1; TRBD1 aligns across 7 bases. The sample comprised blood. Here the CDR3 reads CSVEAGGWTEAFF. The CDR3 DNA is TGCAGCGTTGAGGCAGGGGGTTGGACTGAAGCTTTCTTT.